The source of this T cell receptor (beta chain) is a study of T-cell memory formation after mild COVID-19. This CDR3 comprises 13 residues. After removal of 3 bases from V and 1 base from J, the junction contained 2 bases not matched to a gene. The V gene's germline CDR1 is DFQATT and CDR2 SNEGSKA (reference sequence). The study's findings and limits: Cross-reactive memory appears to have joined, as suggested by some responding clones showing up in pre-infection memory.

In TCRdb, the 5' RACE reads were re-called with MiXCR into one record per CDR3 protein. The data show approximately 400,000 distinct CDR3 sequences, with about 24% seen just once and 8.8% held by the top ten. About this clonotype itself: Antigen specificity is unknown.

The chain recombines TRBV20-1 with TRBJ1-1, with 7 positions matching TRBD1. The specimen sequenced was PBMCs or a T cell subset sorted from them (not recorded which). This TCR was sampled from an adult woman who had mild COVID-19 (a few samples of this study predate the infection). Cell type and time point are not known. The CDR3 region is CSASQGGNTEAFF. As DNA, the CDR3 is TGCAGTGCTAGCCAGGGGGGGAACACTGAAGCTTTCTTT.